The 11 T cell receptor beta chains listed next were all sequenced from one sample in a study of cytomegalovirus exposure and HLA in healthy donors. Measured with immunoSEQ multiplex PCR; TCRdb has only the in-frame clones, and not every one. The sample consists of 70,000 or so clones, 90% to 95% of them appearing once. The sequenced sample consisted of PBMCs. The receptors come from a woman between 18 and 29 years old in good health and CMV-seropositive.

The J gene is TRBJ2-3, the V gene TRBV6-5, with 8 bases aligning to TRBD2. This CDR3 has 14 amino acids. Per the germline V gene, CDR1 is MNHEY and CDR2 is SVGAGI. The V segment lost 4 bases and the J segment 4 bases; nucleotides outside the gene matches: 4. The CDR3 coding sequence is TGTGCCAGCAGTTCAACGGGGGGGCCAGATACGCAGTATTTT. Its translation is CASSSTGGPDTQYF.

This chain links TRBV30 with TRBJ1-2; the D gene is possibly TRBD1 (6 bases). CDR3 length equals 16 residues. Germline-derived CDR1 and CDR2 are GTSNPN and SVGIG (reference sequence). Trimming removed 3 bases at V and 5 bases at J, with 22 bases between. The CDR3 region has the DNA TGTGCCTGGAGCAGGCCAGGGGTAGGCCCTAGGTATGGCTACACCTTC. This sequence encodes CAWSRPGVGPRYGYTF.

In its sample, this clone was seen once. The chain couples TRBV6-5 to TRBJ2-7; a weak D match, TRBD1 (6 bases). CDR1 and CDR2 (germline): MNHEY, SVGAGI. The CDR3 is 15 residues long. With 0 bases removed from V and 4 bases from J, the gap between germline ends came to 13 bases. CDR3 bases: TGTGCCAGCAGTTACTCGAGGGGACAACCATACGAGCAGTACTTC. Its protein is CASSYSRGQPYEQYF.

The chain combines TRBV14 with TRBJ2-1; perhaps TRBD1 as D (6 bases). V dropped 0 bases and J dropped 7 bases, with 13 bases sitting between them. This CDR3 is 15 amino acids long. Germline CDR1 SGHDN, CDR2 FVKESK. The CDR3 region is CASSQDWGPGNEQFF. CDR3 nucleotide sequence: TGTGCCAGCAGCCAAGATTGGGGGCCGGGGAATGAGCAGTTCTTC.

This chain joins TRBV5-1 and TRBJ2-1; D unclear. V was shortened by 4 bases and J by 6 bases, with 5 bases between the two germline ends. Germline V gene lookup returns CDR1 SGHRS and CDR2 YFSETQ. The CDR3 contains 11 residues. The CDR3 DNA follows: TGCGCCAGCAGCGGGCTCAATGAGCAGTTCTTC. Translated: CASSGLNEQFF.

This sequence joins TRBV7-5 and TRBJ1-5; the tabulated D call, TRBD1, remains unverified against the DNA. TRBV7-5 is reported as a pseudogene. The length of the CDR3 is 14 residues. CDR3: CVRSLAGVHQPQHF. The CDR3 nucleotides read TGTGTCAGAAGCTTAGCAGGGGTGCATCAGCCCCAGCATTTT.

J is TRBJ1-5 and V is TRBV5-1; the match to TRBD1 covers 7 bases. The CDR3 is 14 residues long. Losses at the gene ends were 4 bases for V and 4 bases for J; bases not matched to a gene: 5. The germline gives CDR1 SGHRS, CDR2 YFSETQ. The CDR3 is CASSLGTVNQPQHF. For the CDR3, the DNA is TGCGCCAGCAGCCTAGGGACAGTTAATCAGCCCCAGCATTTT.

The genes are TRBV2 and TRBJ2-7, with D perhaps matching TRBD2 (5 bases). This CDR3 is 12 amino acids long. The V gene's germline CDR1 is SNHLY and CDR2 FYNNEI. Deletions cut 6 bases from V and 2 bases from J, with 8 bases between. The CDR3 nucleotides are TGTGCCAGCAGAGGGAGAACCTACGAGCAGTACTTC. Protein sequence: CASRGRTYEQYF.

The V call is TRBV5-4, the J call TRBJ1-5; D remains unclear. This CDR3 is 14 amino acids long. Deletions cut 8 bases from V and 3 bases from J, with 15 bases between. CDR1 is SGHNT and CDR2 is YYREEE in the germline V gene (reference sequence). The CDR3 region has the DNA TGTGCCAGTAAGCTCACGGGATACAATCAGCCCCAGCATTTT. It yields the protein CASKLTGYNQPQHF.

This CDR3 is CASSIFGGRNYGYTF. CDR3 DNA sequence: TGTGCCAGTAGTATATTCGGGGGGAGGAACTATGGCTACACCTTC. The chain couples TRBV19 to TRBJ1-2, with TRBD1 as a possible D gene (5 bases). The CDR3 is 15 residues long. The germline gives CDR1 LNHDA, CDR2 SQIVND (reference sequence). Trimming stripped 2 bases from V and 2 bases from J, with 12 bases between.

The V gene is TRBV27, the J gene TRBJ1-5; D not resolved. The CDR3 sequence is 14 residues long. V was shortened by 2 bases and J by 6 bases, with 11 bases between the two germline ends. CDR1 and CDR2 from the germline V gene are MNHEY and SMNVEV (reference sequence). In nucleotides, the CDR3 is TGTGCCAGCAGTTTAGGGCAGGCGGGTCAGCCCCAGCATTTT. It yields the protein CASSLGQAGQPQHF.